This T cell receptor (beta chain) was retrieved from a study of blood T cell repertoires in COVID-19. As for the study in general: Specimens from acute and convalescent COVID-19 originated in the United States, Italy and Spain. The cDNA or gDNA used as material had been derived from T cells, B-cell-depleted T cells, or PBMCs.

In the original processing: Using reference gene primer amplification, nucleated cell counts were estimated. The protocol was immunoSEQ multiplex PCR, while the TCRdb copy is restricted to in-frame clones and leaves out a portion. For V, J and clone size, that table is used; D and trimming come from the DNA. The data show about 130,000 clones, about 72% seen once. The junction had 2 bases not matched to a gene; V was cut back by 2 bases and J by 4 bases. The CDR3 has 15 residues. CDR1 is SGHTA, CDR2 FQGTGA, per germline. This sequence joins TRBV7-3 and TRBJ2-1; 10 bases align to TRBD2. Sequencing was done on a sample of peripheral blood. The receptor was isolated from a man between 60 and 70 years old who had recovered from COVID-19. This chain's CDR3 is CASSLQRGGYNEQFF. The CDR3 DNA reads TGTGCCAGCAGCTTACAGCGGGGGGGTTACAATGAGCAGTTCTTC.